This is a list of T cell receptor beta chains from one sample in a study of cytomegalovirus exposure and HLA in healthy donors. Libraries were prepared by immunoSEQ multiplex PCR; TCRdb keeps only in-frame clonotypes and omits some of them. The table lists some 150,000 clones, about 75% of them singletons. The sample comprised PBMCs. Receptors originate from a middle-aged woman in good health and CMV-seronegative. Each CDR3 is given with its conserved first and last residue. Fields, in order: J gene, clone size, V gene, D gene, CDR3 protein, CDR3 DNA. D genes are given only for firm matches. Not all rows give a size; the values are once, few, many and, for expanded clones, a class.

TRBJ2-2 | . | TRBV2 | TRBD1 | CASSAQGARNTGELFF | TGTGCCAGCAGTGCCCAGGGGGCACGGAACACCGGGGAGCTGTTTTTT
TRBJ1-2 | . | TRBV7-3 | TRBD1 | CASSFRDRVEGYTF | TGTGCCAGCAGCTTCCGGGACAGGGTAGAGGGCTACACCTTC
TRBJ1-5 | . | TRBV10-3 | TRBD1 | CAISEQRQGHQPQHF | TGTGCCATCAGTGAGCAAAGACAGGGTCATCAGCCCCAGCATTTT
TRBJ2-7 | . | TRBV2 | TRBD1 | CASQGQALYEQYF | TGTGCCAGCCAGGGACAGGCTCTCTACGAGCAGTACTTC
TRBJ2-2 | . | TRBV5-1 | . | CASSWGDRTSTGELFF | TGCGCCAGCAGCTGGGGGGACAGAACTAGCACTGGGGAGCTGTTTTTT
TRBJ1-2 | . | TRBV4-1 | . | CASSQEGAGPYGYTF | TGCGCCAGCAGCCAAGAGGGGGCAGGCCCATATGGCTACACCTTC
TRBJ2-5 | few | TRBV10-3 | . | CAISVVQGIRETQYF | TGTGCCATCAGTGTAGTGCAGGGGATAAGAGAGACCCAGTACTTC
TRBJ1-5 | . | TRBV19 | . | CATTTDSSNQPQHF | TGTGCCACCACGACGGACAGCAGCAATCAGCCCCAGCATTTT
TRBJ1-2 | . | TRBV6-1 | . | CASMGARGYTF | TGTGCCAGCATGGGGGCGCGGGGCTACACCTTC
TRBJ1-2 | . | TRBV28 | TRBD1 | CASTPGTGLTVYTF | TGTGCCAGCACTCCGGGGACAGGCTTAACCGTCTACACCTTC
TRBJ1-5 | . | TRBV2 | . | CASSIQGLRNQPQHF | TGTGCCAGCAGTATACAGGGCTTACGCAATCAGCCCCAGCATTTT
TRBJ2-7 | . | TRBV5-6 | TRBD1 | CASSPDNRDSFYEQYF | TGTGCCAGCAGCCCCGATAACCGGGACAGCTTCTACGAGCAGTACTTC
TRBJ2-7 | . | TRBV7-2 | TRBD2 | CASSLAGLAGGKDYEQYF | TGTGCCAGCAGCTTAGCGGGGCTAGCGGGGGGAAAAGACTACGAGCAGTACTTC
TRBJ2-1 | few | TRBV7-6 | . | CASSLVVWQINEQFF | TGTGCCAGCAGCTTAGTGGTCTGGCAGATCAATGAGCAGTTCTTC
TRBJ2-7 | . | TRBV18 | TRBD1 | CASSPRDRTYEQYF | TGTGCCAGCTCGCCCCGGGACAGGACCTACGAGCAGTACTTC
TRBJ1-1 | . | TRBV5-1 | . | CASSENVGATEAFF | TGCGCCAGCAGCGAAAACGTGGGGGCAACTGAAGCTTTCTTT
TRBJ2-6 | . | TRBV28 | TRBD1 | CASSSGGSSGANVLTF | TGTGCCAGCAGTTCAGGGGGCAGTTCTGGGGCCAACGTCCTGACTTTC